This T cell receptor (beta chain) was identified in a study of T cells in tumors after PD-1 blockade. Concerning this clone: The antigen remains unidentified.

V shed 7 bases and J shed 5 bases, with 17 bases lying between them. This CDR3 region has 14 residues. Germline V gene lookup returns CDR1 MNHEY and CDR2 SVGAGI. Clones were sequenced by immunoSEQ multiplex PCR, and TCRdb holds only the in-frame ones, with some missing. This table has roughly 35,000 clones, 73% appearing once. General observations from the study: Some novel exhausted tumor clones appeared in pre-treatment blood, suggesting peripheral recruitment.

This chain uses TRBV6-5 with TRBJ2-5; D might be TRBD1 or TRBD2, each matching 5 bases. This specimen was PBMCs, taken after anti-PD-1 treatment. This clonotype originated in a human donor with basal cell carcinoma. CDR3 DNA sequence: TGTGCCAGCACCTTAAGGGGAGCATGGGAGACCCAGTACTTC. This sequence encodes CASTLRGAWETQYF.